This section outlines one T cell receptor beta chain sequence together with its context. This CDR3 is built from 16 residues. With 4 bases removed from V and 0 bases from J, the gap between germline ends came to 16 bases. Germline CDR1 is LGHNA and CDR2 is YNFKEQ. Random hexamers primed reverse transcription of about 0.45 to 1 ug RNA. One entry per CDR3 protein results from TCRdb running MiXCR on the immunoSEQ multiplex PCR reads. The sample lists about 440,000 distinct CDR3 sequences, about 85% occurring once. The data are from a study of CD8 T cells in Susac syndrome. The chain recombines TRBV4-2 with TRBJ2-7, with D maybe TRBD2 (6 bases). The sample comprised CD8+ T cells from PBMCs. This receptor was identified in a human donor with multiple sclerosis. The DNA of the CDR3 is TGTGCCAGCAGCCCCCTCGGGAGTCAGCTCTCCTACGAGCAGTACTTC. This translates into CASSPLGSQLSYEQYF.